A single sample is the source of the 16 T cell receptor beta chains below, sequenced in a study of early stage breast cancer tumors. Sequenced by immunoSEQ multiplex PCR; TCRdb stores in-frame clones only, minus some. This table holds approximately 54,000 clones, 78% found once. Specimen: blood. The receptor set was obtained from a person aged 35 to 50 with breast cancer.

This clone came up once. The chain is built from TRBV2 and TRBJ2-3, with TRBD2 matching 9 bases. The CDR3 runs to 14 residues. From germline, CDR1 is SNHLY and CDR2 FYNNEI. With V trimmed by 7 bases and J by 0 bases, 2 bases remained unmatched. The CDR3 reads CASMTSGSTDTQYF. DNA for the CDR3: TGTGCCAGCATGACTAGCGGTAGCACAGATACGCAGTATTTT.

The rearrangement uses TRBV6-1 and TRBJ2-3, with 7 bases aligning to TRBD1. CDR3 length: 13 residues. Trimming removed 7 bases from V and 2 bases from J; junction bases left unmatched: 3. CDR1 and CDR2 (germline): MNHNS, SASEGT. The CDR3 is CASKKGATDTQYF. DNA for the CDR3: TGTGCCAGCAAGAAGGGGGCCACAGATACGCAGTATTTT.

The gene calls are TRBV29-1 and TRBJ1-2, with 7 bases fitting TRBD1. V lost 1 base and J lost 7; bases outside the gene matches: 6. Germline V CDR1 and CDR2: SQVTM, ANQGSEA. The CDR3 is made up of 13 amino acids. The CDR3 DNA reads TGCAGCGTTGAAGTAGGGGACAGCCTTGGCTACACCTTC. This codes for CSVEVGDSLGYTF.

V gene TRBV5-1 combines with J gene TRBJ2-5; 10 nucleotides align to TRBD2. The J segment lost 3 bases and the V segment lost 4 bases, leaving 6 bases of the junction unmatched. Germline CDR1 is SGHRS and CDR2 is YFSETQ. This CDR3 has 15 residues. In DNA, the CDR3 is TGCGCCAGCAGCGAACTAGCGGGACCGGAAGAGACCCAGTACTTC. Its translation: CASSELAGPEETQYF.

The chain joins TRBV5-1 to TRBJ2-7; no clear D. The CDR3 extends over 13 amino acids. The ends were cut back, 2 bases at V and 2 bases at J, with 8 bases in the middle. CDR1 is SGHRS, CDR2 YFSETQ, per germline. The CDR3 region has the DNA TGCGCCAGCAGCTTAGCGCCCACCTACGAGCAGTACTTC. Its protein is CASSLAPTYEQYF.

With regard to this clone: Sequence at one end of the junction differs from germline and may be a read error. CDR3 in amino acids: CASSLGEGTDTQYF. The CDR3 DNA sequence: TGTGCTAGCAGCTTAGGGGAGGGCACAGATACGCAGTATTTT. J is TRBJ2-3 and V is TRBV7-7, with D possibly being TRBD2 (6 bases). Germline assignment: CDR1 SSHAT and CDR2 FNYEAQ (reference sequence). The CDR3 covers 14 residues.

The gene calls are TRBV18 and TRBJ1-2; possibly TRBD1 for D (5 bases). The ends were cut back, 2 bases at V and 1 base at J, with 14 bases in the middle. The CDR3 contains 16 residues. Germline loops: CDR1 KGHSH, CDR2 LQKENI. CDR3 protein: CASSPVVLGDNYGYTF. As DNA, the CDR3 is TGTGCCAGCTCACCAGTAGTATTGGGGGATAACTATGGCTACACCTTC.

The chain couples TRBV11-1 to TRBJ2-1, with TRBD2 matching over 9 bases. The V gene's germline CDR1 is SGHAT and CDR2 FQDESV (reference sequence). The junction had 3 bases not matched to a gene; V was cut back by 1 base and J by 5 bases. CDR3 length: 15 residues. The CDR3 DNA reads as TGTGCCAGCAGCTTAGGTAGCGGGGGAGACAATGAGCAGTTCTTC. Protein sequence: CASSLGSGGDNEQFF.

This chain joins TRBV30 and TRBJ2-5; 9 bases are a match to TRBD2. Germline CDR1 is GTSNPN and CDR2 is SVGIG (reference sequence). The CDR3 totals 15 residues. Trimming took 4 bases from V and 5 from J; bases not matched to a gene: 11. This CDR3 is CAWKAGTSYFETQYF. DNA for the CDR3: TGTGCCTGGAAAGCCGGGACTAGCTATTTCGAGACCCAGTACTTC. The variable domain in full, completed from reference TRBV30 and TRBJ2-5, reads SQTIHQWPATLVQPVGSPLSLECTVEGTSNPNLYWYRQAAGRGLQLLFYSVGIGQISSEVPQNLSASRPQDRQFILSSKKLLLSDSGFYLCAWKAGTSYFETQYFGPGTRLLVL.

This clone showed up just once. The genes are TRBV18 and TRBJ2-3; weak D call: TRBD1 (6 bases). The CDR3 extends over 14 amino acids. Germline loops: CDR1 KGHSH, CDR2 LQKENI. V was clipped by 5 bases and J by 0 bases, with 9 bases between them. In DNA, the CDR3 is TGTGCCAGCTCATCAGGGGTAAGCACAGATACGCAGTATTTT. It encodes CASSSGVSTDTQYF.

The chain recombines TRBV30 with TRBJ2-7; weak D call: TRBD1 (6 bases). CDR1 and CDR2 from the germline V gene are GTSNPN and SVGIG (reference sequence). The CDR3 spans 13 residues. V lost 5 bases, J lost 1 base, and 12 bases lay in between. The CDR3 nucleotides read TGTGCCTGGGTAAAGACAGGTTCCTACGAGCAGTACTTC. This encodes CAWVKTGSYEQYF.

This sequence joins TRBV30 and TRBJ2-5; either TRBD1 or TRBD2 may fit D (6 bases each). Trimming stripped 0 bases from V and 5 bases from J, with 16 bases between. The CDR3 is made up of 15 amino acids. In germline, CDR1 is GTSNPN, CDR2 SVGIG (reference sequence). The CDR3 DNA reads TGTGCCTGGAGTGTAGGGCCGGGGGCCCCTGAGACCCAGTACTTC. This sequence encodes CAWSVGPGAPETQYF. Complete variable domain (other parts from reference TRBV30 and TRBJ2-5): SQTIHQWPATLVQPVGSPLSLECTVEGTSNPNLYWYRQAAGRGLQLLFYSVGIGQISSEVPQNLSASRPQDRQFILSSKKLLLSDSGFYLCAWSVGPGAPETQYFGPGTRLLVL.

The gene calls are TRBV4-1 and TRBJ2-7; tentative D call: TRBD2 (6 bases). Trimming removed 3 bases at V and 2 bases at J, with 14 bases between. This CDR3 is built from 15 residues. From germline, CDR1 is MGHRA and CDR2 YSYEKL. CDR3 residues: CASSHFQGGPYEQYF. As DNA, the CDR3 is TGCGCCAGCAGCCATTTTCAGGGAGGCCCCTACGAGCAGTACTTC.

The rearrangement joins TRBV9 to TRBJ2-1; no reliable D call. The CDR3 loop spans 14 amino acids. Germline V CDR1 and CDR2: SGDLS, YYNGEE. V dropped 2 bases and J dropped 0 bases, with 6 bases sitting between them. CDR3 loop: CASSVASSYNEQFF. The CDR3 nucleotides are TGTGCCAGCAGCGTTGCCAGCTCCTACAATGAGCAGTTCTTC.

This chain links TRBV2 with TRBJ2-3; no clear D. The CDR3 length is 13 residues. V was clipped by 0 bases and J by 6 bases, with 7 bases between them. CDR1 and CDR2 from the germline V gene are SNHLY and FYNNEI. The CDR3 DNA follows: TGTGCCAGCAGTGAAGCCGAGGATGATACGCAGTATTTT. As protein: CASSEAEDDTQYF.

The chain joins TRBV18 to TRBJ2-1; D remains ambiguous. The CDR3 has 12 residues. From germline, CDR1 is KGHSH and CDR2 LQKENI. Trimming cost V 7 bases and J 6 bases, with 10 bases left between them. The CDR3 DNA follows: TGTGCCAGCTTCACGTCAGGCAATGAGCAGTTCTTC. This gives the protein CASFTSGNEQFF.